This passage covers 17 T cell receptor beta chains from one sample sequenced in a study of T cell changes during pregnancy in multiple sclerosis. This table comes from immunoSEQ multiplex PCR, and its TCRdb copy is limited to in-frame clones, with some not included. The sample contains 25,000 to 30,000 clones, about 85% of which appear only once. Sequenced material: CD8+ T cells from peripheral blood mononuclear cells, taken after pregnancy. These receptors originate from a female donor with multiple sclerosis, enrolled in a pregnancy study.

The V gene is TRBV9, the J gene TRBJ1-2, with D maybe TRBD1 (5 bases). The V gene lost 0 bases and the J gene lost 6 bases, with 15 bases spanning the gap. The germline CDR1 and CDR2 sequences are SGDLS and YYNGEE. The CDR3 extends over 15 amino acids. CDR3 in amino acids: CASSVAGTAGHGYTF. CDR3 in DNA: TGTGCCAGCAGCGTAGCAGGGACGGCGGGGCATGGCTACACCTTC.

The chain has TRBV2 and TRBJ1-2; 7 nucleotides align to TRBD1. With V trimmed by 8 bases and J by 6 bases, 12 bases remained unmatched. The CDR3 runs 14 residues. Germline loops: CDR1 SNHLY, CDR2 FYNNEI. The CDR3 reads CASVNTGDQDGYTF. The CDR3 DNA reads TGTGCCAGCGTTAATACAGGGGATCAGGATGGCTACACCTTC.

The table lists this clone with a few counts. The chain couples TRBV15 to TRBJ2-6, with TRBD2 as a possible D gene (5 bases). Germline CDR1 and CDR2: LNHNV and YYDKDF (reference sequence). The CDR3 length is 16 residues. The V end lost 8 bases, the J end lost 0 bases, and 14 bases lay between the germline ends. CDR3 residues: CATVDGVSSGANVLTF. CDR3 nucleotide sequence: TGTGCCACCGTGGACGGGGTATCCTCTGGGGCCAACGTCCTGACTTTC.

This clone was seen once. V usage is TRBV6-1 and J usage is TRBJ1-4; 10 bases align to TRBD1. CDR3 length: 15 amino acids. V trimming: 6 bases; J trimming: 4 bases; junction bases outside the gene matches: 5. Germline V lookup: CDR1 MNHNS, CDR2 SASEGT. As DNA, the CDR3 is TGTGCCAGCAGGCCGGGACAGGGGATTAATGAAAAACTGTTTTTT. It encodes CASRPGQGINEKLFF.

This clone was seen a few times. V and J are TRBV7-6 and TRBJ2-3; 7 nucleotides line up with TRBD1. This CDR3 contains 14 residues. Trimming cost V 5 bases and J 4 bases; bases outside gene matches: 6. Germline V lookup: CDR1 SGHVS, CDR2 FNYEAQ. CDR3 nucleotides: TGTGCCAGCAGCCTTGAAGGGGGCGCAGATACGCAGTATTTT. Translating gives CASSLEGGADTQYF.

The rearrangement joins TRBV7-9 to TRBJ1-1, with 10 bases that match TRBD1. Trimming at V came to 5 bases and at J to 3 bases, leaving 6 bases not matched to a gene. The germline gives CDR1 SEHNR, CDR2 FQNEAQ (reference sequence). CDR3 size: 15 residues. The CDR3 region is CASSLPGQGHTEAFF. DNA for the CDR3: TGTGCCAGCAGCCTGCCGGGACAGGGGCACACTGAAGCTTTCTTT.

V gene TRBV7-9 combines with J gene TRBJ2-7; 8 bases match TRBD2. CDR1 and CDR2 from the germline V gene are SEHNR and FQNEAQ (reference sequence). The CDR3 consists of 15 residues. The junction had 7 bases not matched to a gene; V was cut back by 4 bases and J by 2 bases. DNA for the CDR3: TGTGCCAGCAGCTCCCCGGGGGGGGCCCCCTACGAGCAGTACTTC. Its translation is CASSSPGGAPYEQYF.

V gene TRBV6-4 combines with J gene TRBJ1-2; 8 nucleotides match TRBD1. Unmatched junction bases numbered 4, after V lost 2 bases and J lost 5 bases. The germline V gene encodes CDR1 MRHNA and CDR2 SNTAGT. This CDR3 comprises 14 residues. The CDR3 loop reads CASSDEDREYGYTF. CDR3 coding DNA: TGTGCCAGCAGTGACGAGGACAGGGAGTATGGCTACACCTTC.

This clone occurred a few times. This sequence joins TRBV30 and TRBJ1-1, with D perhaps matching TRBD1 (5 bases). V was shortened by 3 bases and J by 8 bases, with 10 bases between the two germline ends. The CDR3 contains 11 residues. Germline CDR1 is GTSNPN and CDR2 is SVGIG (reference sequence). The CDR3 is CAWSRGIEAFF. The CDR3 DNA sequence: TGTGCCTGGAGCCGGGGGATCGAAGCTTTCTTT.

The rearrangement uses TRBV5-5 and TRBJ1-2; D ambiguous. The CDR3 runs 13 residues. The germline V and J ends were trimmed by 2 bases and 4 bases, with 9 bases remaining between them. CDR1 is SGHKS, CDR2 YYEKEE, per germline (reference sequence). The CDR3 is CASSFSGSYGYTF. The CDR3 DNA reads TGTGCCAGCAGCTTTTCCGGGAGCTATGGCTACACCTTC.

The J gene is TRBJ2-2, the V gene TRBV5-4; TRBD2 aligns across 14 bases. Trimming cost V 7 bases and J 0 bases; bases outside gene matches: 5. Germline assignment: CDR1 SGHNT and CDR2 YYREEE (reference sequence). The CDR3 runs to 17 residues. The CDR3 region is CASLKTSGGANTGELFF. The CDR3 nucleotides read TGTGCCAGCCTTAAGACTAGCGGGGGGGCGAACACCGGGGAGCTGTTTTTT.

The chain combines TRBV5-1 with TRBJ2-1, with D possibly TRBD1 on 5 matching bases. V lost 4 bases and J 4 bases, leaving 15 bases between the germline ends. The CDR3 length is 15 residues. Germline CDR1 SGHRS, CDR2 YFSETQ. The CDR3 DNA reads as TGCGCCAGCAGCCCTGGGGCTCCCGCTTACAATGAGCAGTTCTTC. Translated: CASSPGAPAYNEQFF. Complete variable domain (other parts from reference TRBV5-1 and TRBJ2-1): KAGVTQTPRYLIKTRGQQVTLSCSPISGHRSVSWYQQTPGQGLQFLFEYFSETQRNKGNFPGRFSGRQFSNSRSEMNVSTLELGDSALYLCASSPGAPAYNEQFFGPGTRLTVL.

This clone has a single count. V usage is TRBV7-6 and J usage is TRBJ2-3; 11 bases align to TRBD2. V was pared by 5 bases and J by 2 bases, with 6 bases of the junction left unmatched. The V gene's germline CDR1 is SGHVS and CDR2 FNYEAQ. There are 16 residues in the CDR3. The CDR3 here is CASSPSGGPYTDTQYF. As DNA, the CDR3 is TGTGCCAGCAGCCCTAGCGGGGGGCCTTACACAGATACGCAGTATTTT.

The V call is TRBV6-6, the J call TRBJ1-6, with no clear D. Per germline, CDR1 MNHNY and CDR2 SVGAGI (reference sequence). Trimming removed 2 bases at V and 15 bases at J, with 11 bases between. The CDR3 sequence is 12 residues long. The CDR3 loop reads CASSYVAPHLHF. The CDR3 coding sequence is TGTGCCAGCAGTTACGTGGCCCCGCACCTCCACTTT.

This chain links TRBV5-5 with TRBJ2-5, with a possible D match to TRBD1 (6 bases). Between the trimmed V and J ends, which lost 4 bases and 5 bases, there was a span of 18 bases. Looked up from germline, CDR1 is SGHKS and CDR2 is YYEKEE (reference sequence). This CDR3 has 15 amino acids. The CDR3 sequence: CASSLYRDGVETQYF. DNA for the CDR3: TGTGCCAGCAGCCTCTACAGGGATGGAGTGGAGACCCAGTACTTC. Filled out from reference TRBV5-5 and TRBJ2-5, the complete variable domain reads DAGVTQSPTHLIKTRGQQVTLRCSPISGHKSVSWYQQVLGQGPQFIFQYYEKEERGRGNFPDRFSARQFPNYSSELNVNALLLGDSALYLCASSLYRDGVETQYFGPGTRLLVL.

The CDR3 nucleotides are TGTGCCAGTAACGCACTGGGGGGGGGCGGGGAGCTGTTTTTT. Amino acid sequence: CASNALGGGGELFF. The chain uses TRBV19 and TRBJ2-2, with 7 bases lining up with TRBD2. Looked up from germline, CDR1 is LNHDA and CDR2 is SQIVND (reference sequence). V lost 7 bases to trimming and J lost 7 bases; unmatched junction nucleotides: 9. This CDR3 contains 14 residues.

This clone is medium-sized within its sample. J is TRBJ2-1 and V is TRBV6-1, with 13 bases that match TRBD2. The germline gives CDR1 MNHNS, CDR2 SASEGT. The CDR3 has 15 amino acids. V shed 6 bases and J 8 bases; nucleotides not matched to a gene: 7. CDR3 sequence (DNA): TGTGCCAGCAGCTTCACTAGCGGGGGGGTCGATGAGCAGTTCTTC. Translating gives CASSFTSGGVDEQFF.